This TCR beta chain was documented in a study of blood T cell repertoires in COVID-19. At the level of the study: Collection of acute and convalescent COVID-19 samples took place in the United States, Italy and Spain.

Clones were sequenced by immunoSEQ multiplex PCR, and TCRdb holds only the in-frame ones, with some missing. Among roughly 200,000 clones listed, around 80% were seen once. V was pared by 3 bases and J by 3 bases, with 6 bases of the junction left unmatched. From germline, CDR1 is MGHRA and CDR2 YSYEKL. The CDR3 has 15 residues. This receptor was identified in a woman of 80 years or more with COVID-19, enrolled during active disease. The rearrangement uses TRBV4-1 and TRBJ2-3, with TRBD1 identical over 7 bases. The sample was peripheral blood. CDR3 coding DNA: TGCGCCAGCAGCCAGGTAACAGGGGTGACAGATACGCAGTATTTT. Translation: CASSQVTGVTDTQYF.